These T cell receptor beta chains were read from a single sample in a study of PD-L1 blockade in urothelial cancer. Method: immunoSEQ multiplex PCR; TCRdb's copy keeps in-frame clones and lacks some. The sample has 40,000 or so clones; roughly 86% are singletons. The source was PBMCs, collected around atezolizumab (anti-PD-L1) treatment. Receptors originate from a man between 60 and 75 years old with urothelial cancer. The CDR3 runs from the conserved cysteine through the conserved F or W. Each record gives: D gene, J gene, V gene, clone size, CDR3 protein, CDR3 DNA. D genes are given only for firm matches. For some rows the clone size is stated as once, few or many, or as a class when expanded; others skip it.

d_call: TRBD1; j_call: TRBJ2-1; v_call: TRBV2; clone_size: -; cdr3_aa: CASSYDRDGEQFF; cdr3_nt: TGTGCCAGCAGCTATGACAGGGACGGTGAGCAGTTCTTC
d_call: TRBD1; j_call: TRBJ2-1; v_call: TRBV19; clone_size: -; cdr3_aa: CASSIVGGQGANEQFF; cdr3_nt: TGTGCCAGTAGTATAGTGGGCGGGCAGGGGGCTAATGAGCAGTTCTTC
d_call: -; j_call: TRBJ1-3; v_call: TRBV4-2; clone_size: -; cdr3_aa: CASSQGAESRDTIYF; cdr3_nt: TGTGCCAGCAGCCAAGGGGCAGAATCGCGGGACACCATATATTTT
d_call: TRBD2; j_call: TRBJ2-1; v_call: TRBV11-2; clone_size: once; cdr3_aa: CASSPPLLAGQGHYNEQFF; cdr3_nt: TGTGCCAGCAGCCCACCCCTCCTAGCGGGACAAGGTCACTACAATGAGCAGTTCTTC
d_call: -; j_call: TRBJ1-1; v_call: TRBV19; clone_size: few; cdr3_aa: CASSMGLTEAFF; cdr3_nt: TGTGCCAGTAGTATGGGACTAACTGAAGCTTTCTTT
d_call: -; j_call: TRBJ1-1; v_call: TRBV6-6; clone_size: -; cdr3_aa: CASTTPPNTEAFF; cdr3_nt: TGTGCCAGCACCACACCCCCGAACACTGAAGCTTTCTTT
d_call: TRBD1; j_call: TRBJ2-1; v_call: TRBV2; clone_size: -; cdr3_aa: CASRRTGDGEQFF; cdr3_nt: TGTGCCAGCAGGAGGACAGGGGATGGTGAGCAGTTCTTC
d_call: TRBD2; j_call: TRBJ2-7; v_call: TRBV7-6; clone_size: -; cdr3_aa: CASSLGSGGGYEQYF; cdr3_nt: TGTGCCAGCAGCTTAGGTAGCGGGGGGGGCTACGAGCAGTACTTC
d_call: TRBD1; j_call: TRBJ1-2; v_call: TRBV7-2; clone_size: -; cdr3_aa: CASSLQGQGGDGYTF; cdr3_nt: TGTGCCAGCAGCTTACAAGGACAGGGGGGTGACGGCTACACCTTC
d_call: -; j_call: TRBJ1-2; v_call: TRBV12-5; clone_size: -; cdr3_aa: CASSGATYYGYTF; cdr3_nt: TGTGCTAGTAGTGGAGCCACTTACTATGGCTACACCTTC
d_call: TRBD1; j_call: TRBJ1-1; v_call: TRBV10-1; clone_size: -; cdr3_aa: CASSESRRGLNTEAFF; cdr3_nt: TGCGCCAGCAGTGAGTCGAGAAGGGGGCTGAACACTGAAGCTTTCTTT
d_call: TRBD1; j_call: TRBJ1-1; v_call: TRBV7-9; clone_size: -; cdr3_aa: CASSPGQGRNTEAFF; cdr3_nt: TGTGCCAGCAGCCCAGGACAGGGGAGGAACACTGAAGCTTTCTTT
d_call: -; j_call: TRBJ2-1; v_call: TRBV27; clone_size: -; cdr3_aa: CASNRGSDEQFF; cdr3_nt: TGTGCCAGCAATCGAGGGAGCGATGAGCAGTTCTTC
d_call: TRBD1; j_call: TRBJ2-3; v_call: TRBV5-1; clone_size: -; cdr3_aa: CASSLGDRDTDTQYF; cdr3_nt: TGCGCCAGCAGCTTGGGGGACAGGGACACAGATACGCAGTATTTT
d_call: TRBD2; j_call: TRBJ2-2; v_call: TRBV27; clone_size: few; cdr3_aa: CASSLNRWGGNTGELFF; cdr3_nt: TGTGCCAGCAGTTTAAATCGTTGGGGGGGGAACACCGGGGAGCTGTTTTTT
d_call: -; j_call: TRBJ1-1; v_call: TRBV5-4; clone_size: -; cdr3_aa: CASSLRGDTEAFF; cdr3_nt: TGTGCCAGCAGCCTCCGCGGGGACACTGAAGCTTTCTTT
d_call: TRBD1; j_call: TRBJ2-3; v_call: TRBV5-1; clone_size: -; cdr3_aa: CASSWGQDATDTQYF; cdr3_nt: TGCGCCAGCAGCTGGGGACAGGATGCCACAGATACGCAGTATTTT
d_call: TRBD2; j_call: TRBJ2-7; v_call: TRBV2; clone_size: -; cdr3_aa: CASSRLANSYEQYF; cdr3_nt: TGTGCCAGCAGCAGACTAGCGAACTCCTACGAGCAGTACTTC
d_call: TRBD2; j_call: TRBJ2-1; v_call: TRBV6-4; clone_size: -; cdr3_aa: CASSDSMSHSFSGGYNEQFF; cdr3_nt: TGTGCCAGCAGTGACTCGATGTCCCATAGTTTTAGCGGGGGGTACAATGAGCAGTTCTTC
d_call: -; j_call: TRBJ1-2; v_call: TRBV6-5; clone_size: -; cdr3_aa: CASSTAGFLGGYTF; cdr3_nt: TGTGCCAGCAGCACCGCCGGGTTTTTAGGAGGCTACACCTTC
d_call: TRBD2; j_call: TRBJ2-6; v_call: TRBV4-1; clone_size: -; cdr3_aa: CASSQDPGGGSGANVLTF; cdr3_nt: TGCGCCAGCAGCCAAGACCCGGGGGGGGGATCTGGGGCCAACGTCCTGACTTTC
d_call: -; j_call: TRBJ2-7; v_call: TRBV5-1; clone_size: -; cdr3_aa: CASSLGRELYEQYF; cdr3_nt: TGCGCCAGCAGCTTGGGCAGGGAACTCTACGAGCAGTACTTC
d_call: -; j_call: TRBJ2-3; v_call: TRBV18; clone_size: -; cdr3_aa: CASSPPRARGTDTQYF; cdr3_nt: TGTGCCAGCTCACCACCGCGGGCTAGAGGCACAGATACGCAGTATTTT
d_call: TRBD2; j_call: TRBJ2-2; v_call: TRBV5-1; clone_size: once; cdr3_aa: CASSRRSGTSGGALDTGELFF; cdr3_nt: TGCGCCAGCAGCCGGAGAAGCGGGACTAGCGGGGGGGCCTTAGACACCGGGGAGCTGTTTTTT
d_call: TRBD1; j_call: TRBJ1-1; v_call: TRBV2; clone_size: -; cdr3_aa: CASSPLVDRGGTEAFF; cdr3_nt: TGTGCCAGCAGCCCCCTGGTCGACAGGGGGGGCACTGAAGCTTTCTTT
d_call: -; j_call: TRBJ2-7; v_call: TRBV6-1; clone_size: -; cdr3_aa: CASSEAYYEQYF; cdr3_nt: TGTGCCAGCAGTGAAGCTTACTACGAGCAGTACTTC
d_call: -; j_call: TRBJ1-1; v_call: TRBV6-1; clone_size: -; cdr3_aa: CGTRGARVNTEAFF; cdr3_nt: TGTGGCACACGGGGGGCCCGGGTGAACACTGAAGCTTTCTTT
d_call: -; j_call: TRBJ2-1; v_call: TRBV2; clone_size: -; cdr3_aa: CASSRLSSYNEQFF; cdr3_nt: TGTGCCAGCAGTCGACTAAGCTCCTACAATGAGCAGTTCTTC
d_call: TRBD2; j_call: TRBJ2-3; v_call: TRBV10-2; clone_size: -; cdr3_aa: CASSEGPAGAGDTQYF; cdr3_nt: TGCGCCAGCAGTGAGGGGCCAGCGGGAGCGGGGGATACGCAGTATTTT
d_call: -; j_call: TRBJ1-1; v_call: TRBV5-1; clone_size: -; cdr3_aa: CASSLDGGRGTEAFF; cdr3_nt: TGCGCCAGCAGCTTGGATGGGGGGCGGGGGACTGAAGCTTTCTTT
d_call: -; j_call: TRBJ2-6; v_call: TRBV7-8; clone_size: -; cdr3_aa: CASSRRGSGANVLTF; cdr3_nt: TGTGCCAGCAGCCGGAGGGGTTCTGGGGCCAACGTCCTGACTTTC
d_call: -; j_call: TRBJ2-4; v_call: TRBV5-6; clone_size: -; cdr3_aa: CASSLAVAGTKNIQYF; cdr3_nt: TGTGCCAGCAGCTTGGCGGTGGCAGGGACCAAAAACATTCAGTACTTC
d_call: TRBD1; j_call: TRBJ2-7; v_call: TRBV2; clone_size: once; cdr3_aa: CASSVGTGGTEQYF; cdr3_nt: TGTGCCAGCAGTGTCGGGACAGGGGGCACCGAGCAGTACTTC
d_call: TRBD2; j_call: TRBJ2-2; v_call: TRBV7-2; clone_size: -; cdr3_aa: CASSFTSGSVWGGELFF; cdr3_nt: TGTGCCAGCAGCTTTACTAGCGGGAGCGTATGGGGCGGGGAGCTGTTTTTT
d_call: TRBD1; j_call: TRBJ2-3; v_call: TRBV19; clone_size: -; cdr3_aa: CASSLLGQTSTDTQYF; cdr3_nt: TGTGCCAGTAGTCTCCTGGGACAGACGAGCACAGATACGCAGTATTTT
d_call: TRBD1; j_call: TRBJ1-2; v_call: TRBV28; clone_size: -; cdr3_aa: CASSLGDRETNRRGYGYTF; cdr3_nt: TGTGCCAGCAGTTTAGGGGACAGGGAGACTAATCGAAGGGGCTATGGCTACACCTTC
d_call: TRBD1; j_call: TRBJ1-5; v_call: TRBV27; clone_size: -; cdr3_aa: CASSLGQGPYSNQPQHF; cdr3_nt: TGTGCCAGCAGTTTGGGACAGGGTCCATATAGCAATCAGCCCCAGCATTTT
d_call: TRBD1; j_call: TRBJ2-2; v_call: TRBV28; clone_size: once; cdr3_aa: CAARTGGITGELFF; cdr3_nt: TGTGCCGCGCGGACAGGGGGAATCACCGGGGAGCTGTTTTTT
d_call: -; j_call: TRBJ2-7; v_call: TRBV5-1; clone_size: once; cdr3_aa: CASSERGGYEQYF; cdr3_nt: TGCGCCAGCAGCGAAAGGGGTGGCTACGAGCAGTACTTC
d_call: -; j_call: TRBJ1-5; v_call: TRBV4-1; clone_size: -; cdr3_aa: CASSQEQGNQPQHF; cdr3_nt: TGCGCCAGCAGCCAGGAACAGGGCAATCAGCCCCAGCATTTT
d_call: -; j_call: TRBJ1-5; v_call: TRBV5-6; clone_size: -; cdr3_aa: CASSLPGQPQHF; cdr3_nt: TGTGCCAGCAGCTTGCCGGGGCAGCCCCAGCATTTT
d_call: TRBD1; j_call: TRBJ2-5; v_call: TRBV5-8; clone_size: -; cdr3_aa: CASSAGTGGETQYF; cdr3_nt: TGTGCCAGCAGCGCCGGGACAGGGGGGGAGACCCAGTACTTC
d_call: -; j_call: TRBJ2-2; v_call: TRBV19; clone_size: once; cdr3_aa: CASSIGLADGELFF; cdr3_nt: TGTGCCAGTAGTATTGGCCTAGCTGACGGGGAGCTGTTTTTT
d_call: -; j_call: TRBJ1-2; v_call: TRBV6-1; clone_size: -; cdr3_aa: CASSEDLRPNYGYTF; cdr3_nt: TGTGCCAGCAGTGAAGATTTGAGGCCTAACTATGGCTACACCTTC
d_call: TRBD2; j_call: TRBJ2-1; v_call: TRBV7-2; clone_size: few; cdr3_aa: CASSLSGGAFNEQFF; cdr3_nt: TGTGCCAGCAGCTTAAGCGGGGGGGCCTTCAATGAGCAGTTCTTC
d_call: -; j_call: TRBJ2-5; v_call: TRBV11-2; clone_size: few; cdr3_aa: CASSLGTVQETQYF; cdr3_nt: TGTGCCAGCAGCTTAGGAACAGTCCAAGAGACCCAGTACTTC